The text below deals with one T cell receptor (beta chain). Its matching antigen is unknown. This entry belongs to a study of T cells in localized non-small cell lung cancer. Study-wide results and limits: Uninvolved neighboring lung showed the greatest T cell clonality, exceeding tumor.

Germline values: CDR1 SGHTA, CDR2 FQGNSA. After removal of 5 bases from V and 0 bases from J, the junction contained 7 bases not matched to a gene. There are 15 residues in the CDR3. Profiled with immunoSEQ multiplex PCR; TCRdb holds only in-frame clones, not every one. The sample contains approximately 70,000 clones, 80% to 90% of which appear only once. This receptor was identified in a male donor aged 60 or over with stage III squamous cell lung carcinoma. The sample consisted of peripheral blood, taken before any cancer treatment. The chain employs TRBV7-2 and TRBJ2-7; TRBD1 aligns across 7 bases. The CDR3 DNA follows: TGTGCCAGCAGCCTAGAACCAGGGGGCTCCTACGAGCAGTACTTC. This translates into CASSLEPGGSYEQYF.